Shown below are 2 T cell receptor beta chains from a single sample sequenced in a study of blood T cell repertoires in COVID-19. Using immunoSEQ multiplex PCR, the repertoire was profiled, and TCRdb retains in-frame clones only, with some absent. In the table there are about 200,000 clones, 85% to 90% of which are singletons. The sample was peripheral blood. The receptors here all came from a man in his late teens or twenties with active or convalescent COVID-19.

This sequence joins TRBV5-4 and TRBJ1-2, with D possibly being TRBD1 (5 bases). The V end was cut by 0 bases, the J end by 1 base, with 10 bases between. The CDR3 extends over 15 amino acids. Germline CDR1 reads SGHNT; CDR2 reads YYREEE (reference sequence). CDR3 in amino acids: CASSLAGEGNYGYTF. CDR3 sequence (DNA): TGTGCCAGCAGCTTGGCGGGGGAGGGTAACTATGGCTACACCTTC.

This clone turned up a few times. The rearrangement uses TRBV2 and TRBJ1-5; D ambiguous. The V end lost 8 bases, the J end lost 7 bases, and 15 bases lay between the germline ends. The CDR3 runs 13 residues. The V gene's germline CDR1 is SNHLY and CDR2 FYNNEI. This chain's CDR3 is CASGGGNSQPQHF. The DNA for the CDR3 is TGTGCCAGCGGAGGTGGGAATTCCCAGCCCCAGCATTTT.